A selection of T cell receptor beta chains follows, all from one sample in a study of cytomegalovirus exposure and HLA in healthy donors. Method: immunoSEQ multiplex PCR; TCRdb's copy keeps in-frame clones and lacks some. The sample contains 150,000 to 200,000 clones, over 70% of which appear only once. Sequenced material: PBMCs. The source of these receptors is a woman in her 30s in good health and CMV-seronegative. Each CDR3 is given with its conserved first and last residue. The D gene is left open where the match is weak. Some rows mark clone size as missing; the rest say once, few, many or name a class of expanded clone.

TRBJ2-7 | - | 14 | TRBV28 | - | CASTYLRQPYEQYF | TGTGCCAGCACCTACTTAAGACAGCCCTACGAGCAGTACTTC
TRBJ2-7 | - | 14 | TRBV27 | few | CASGGTYDSYEQYF | TGTGCCAGCGGCGGGACGTACGACTCCTACGAGCAGTACTTC
TRBJ2-3 | TRBD2 | 15 | TRBV6-5 | once | CASSYSGGGTDTQYF | TGTGCCAGCAGTTACTCGGGGGGGGGTACAGATACGCAGTATTTT
TRBJ2-7 | - | 13 | TRBV27 | - | CASSLYNSYEQYF | TGTGCCAGCAGTTTATACAACTCCTACGAGCAGTACTTC
TRBJ2-5 | TRBD2 | 15 | TRBV11-3 | - | CASSSASGIQETQYF | TGTGCCAGCAGCTCGGCTAGCGGGATACAAGAGACCCAGTACTTC
TRBJ2-2 | TRBD2 | 14 | TRBV6-5 | - | CASRRERTTGELFF | TGTGCCAGCAGGCGGGAGAGAACCACCGGGGAGCTGTTTTTT
TRBJ2-3 | - | 15 | TRBV5-1 | - | CASSLLGRRTDTQYF | TGCGCCAGCAGCTTGCTCGGGAGACGCACAGATACGCAGTATTTT
TRBJ2-1 | - | 16 | TRBV6-5 | - | CASSSQTSAPYNEQFF | TGTGCCAGCAGTTCGCAAACTAGTGCGCCCTACAATGAGCAGTTCTTC
TRBJ2-1 | - | 13 | TRBV4-2 | - | CASSQSNYNEQFF | TGTGCCAGCAGCCAATCAAACTACAATGAGCAGTTCTTC
TRBJ2-3 | TRBD2 | 14 | TRBV28 | - | CASESAGVTDTQYF | TGTGCCAGCGAGTCAGCGGGGGTCACAGATACGCAGTATTTT
TRBJ2-7 | - | 13 | TRBV21-1 | - | CARSLPSLVEQYF | TGTGCCAGGTCACTCCCAAGTCTTGTCGAGCAGTACTTC
TRBJ1-2 | - | 15 | TRBV2 | once | CASSELGHRVGGYTF | TGTGCCAGCAGTGAATTGGGTCACAGGGTAGGCGGCTACACCTTC
TRBJ2-1 | - | 13 | TRBV5-6 | - | CASSLGGGYEQFF | TGTGCCAGCAGCTTGGGAGGGGGATATGAGCAGTTCTTC
TRBJ2-1 | TRBD1 | 14 | TRBV18 | - | CASRRQGDYNEQFF | TGTGCCAGCCGCCGGCAGGGGGATTACAATGAGCAGTTCTTC
TRBJ1-2 | TRBD1 | 14 | TRBV27 | - | CASSARQGARGYTF | TGTGCCAGCAGTGCTCGACAGGGGGCTCGCGGCTACACCTTC
TRBJ1-2 | - | 15 | TRBV9 | - | CASSVGWGDGYGYTF | TGTGCCAGCAGCGTAGGGTGGGGGGACGGCTATGGCTACACCTTC
TRBJ2-7 | TRBD1 | 15 | TRBV27 | - | CASSRTTGAGYEQYF | TGTGCCAGCAGTCGGACGACAGGGGCGGGCTACGAGCAGTACTTC
TRBJ2-3 | TRBD2 | 14 | TRBV10-3 | - | CAISLAGLTDTQYF | TGTGCCATCAGCCTAGCGGGCCTCACAGATACGCAGTATTTT
TRBJ2-1 | TRBD1 | 14 | TRBV7-9 | once | CAMQGQGKINEQFF | TGTGCCATGCAGGGACAGGGCAAGATCAATGAGCAGTTCTTC
TRBJ1-1 | TRBD1 | 13 | TRBV7-8 | few | CASSLRATGVAFF | TGTGCCAGCAGCTTAAGGGCGACAGGGGTAGCTTTCTTT
TRBJ2-5 | - | 15 | TRBV28 | - | CASTTSDSLRETQHF | TGTGCCAGCACCACATCGGACAGCTTGCGAGAGACCCAGCACTTC
TRBJ2-7 | - | 16 | TRBV5-8 | - | CASSYLSRFSSYEQYF | TGTGCCAGCAGCTACTTATCGAGGTTTTCCTCCTACGAGCAGTACTTC
TRBJ2-2 | TRBD2 | 16 | TRBV5-1 | once | CASSSTSGGRDGELFF | TGCGCCAGCAGCTCTACAAGCGGGGGGAGAGACGGGGAGCTGTTTTTT
TRBJ1-6 | TRBD1 | 17 | TRBV6-1 | - | CASSDPGQGARNSPLHF | TGTGCCAGCAGTGACCCGGGACAGGGGGCGCGAAATTCACCCCTCCACTTT
TRBJ1-5 | TRBD1 | 16 | TRBV6-4 | few | CASKDRLPDSNQPQHF | TGTGCCAGCAAGGACAGGCTACCAGATAGCAATCAGCCCCAGCATTTT
TRBJ2-5 | - | 15 | TRBV19 | few | CASSLGHSQRETQYF | TGTGCCAGTAGTCTCGGTCATTCGCAACGGGAGACCCAGTACTTC
TRBJ2-7 | TRBD1 | 14 | TRBV6-1 | - | CASSLGQGINEQYF | TGTGCCAGCAGCCTGGGACAGGGTATCAACGAGCAGTACTTC
TRBJ2-7 | - | 15 | TRBV6-5 | - | CASSTRVGLWYEQYF | TGTGCCAGCAGTACCCGGGTGGGACTTTGGTACGAGCAGTACTTC
TRBJ1-6 | TRBD1 | 15 | TRBV28 | - | CASNGQGVRNSPLHF | TGTGCCAGCAATGGGCAGGGGGTAAGGAATTCACCCCTCCACTTT
TRBJ2-7 | TRBD2 | 17 | TRBV28 | once | CASSHTPLAGGFYEQYF | TGTGCCAGCAGCCACACACCCCTAGCGGGAGGTTTCTACGAGCAGTACTTC
TRBJ2-1 | TRBD1 | 14 | TRBV5-1 | - | CASHAGTGLDEQFF | TGCGCCAGCCACGCCGGGACAGGGTTAGATGAGCAGTTCTTC
TRBJ1-5 | - | 15 | TRBV4-3 | - | CASSQDLSRSQPQHF | TGCGCCAGCAGCCAAGATTTGTCTCGTAGTCAGCCCCAGCATTTT
TRBJ2-7 | TRBD2 | 15 | TRBV7-9 | - | CASRSGLAGEYEQYF | TGTGCCAGCAGATCCGGGCTAGCGGGGGAATACGAGCAGTACTTC
TRBJ1-4 | - | 15 | TRBV6-6 | - | CASSQPSATNEKLFF | TGTGCCAGCAGTCAACCGAGTGCAACTAATGAAAAACTGTTTTTT
TRBJ1-1 | - | 15 | TRBV2 | - | CASSDRGTTRTEAFF | TGTGCCAGCAGTGACAGGGGCACTACAAGGACTGAAGCTTTCTTT
TRBJ2-1 | TRBD1 | 16 | TRBV19 | - | CASSILPGTGEDEQFF | TGTGCCAGTAGTATTCTTCCCGGGACAGGGGAGGATGAGCAGTTCTTC
TRBJ2-7 | - | 14 | TRBV27 | - | CASSWTGGPYEQYF | TGTGCCAGCAGTTGGACAGGAGGGCCCTACGAGCAGTACTTC
TRBJ2-3 | - | 15 | TRBV6-5 | - | CASSLLRGGQDTQYF | TGTGCCAGCAGTTTACTGAGGGGGGGGCAAGATACGCAGTATTTT
TRBJ2-7 | TRBD2 | 13 | TRBV28 | - | CASSPRGGYEQYF | TGTGCCAGCAGCCCCCGGGGGGGTTACGAGCAGTACTTC
TRBJ1-5 | - | 11 | TRBV6-4 | few | CASSSNQPQHF | TGTGCCAGCAGTTCGAATCAGCCCCAGCATTTT
TRBJ1-2 | TRBD1 | 21 | TRBV29-1 | - | CSVVSGDRYLGLSFLVHGYTF | TGCAGCGTTGTCTCCGGGGACAGGTATCTGGGGCTATCTTTTTTGGTTCACGGCTACACCTTC
TRBJ2-2 | TRBD2 | 14 | TRBV27 | - | CASGHDLAGDRLFF | TGTGCCAGCGGCCACGACTTGGCGGGAGATAGGCTGTTTTTT
TRBJ2-3 | TRBD2 | 14 | TRBV6-6 | - | CASRLARNTDTQYF | TGTGCCAGCAGACTAGCGCGAAACACAGATACGCAGTATTTT
TRBJ1-3 | - | 17 | TRBV10-3 | - | CAISESQGSSSGNTIYF | TGTGCCATCAGTGAGTCCCAGGGGTCGAGCTCTGGAAACACCATATATTTT
TRBJ2-5 | - | 13 | TRBV7-6 | - | CASTLSSVQTQYF | TGTGCCAGCACCCTATCTAGTGTCCAGACCCAGTACTTC
TRBJ2-3 | - | 15 | TRBV6-1 | - | CASRDQGSSTDTQYF | TGTGCCAGCAGGGACCAGGGGTCTAGCACAGATACGCAGTATTTT
TRBJ1-2 | TRBD1 | 19 | TRBV15 | few | CATSRVGGPGQGANYGYTF | TGTGCCACCAGCAGAGTGGGGGGACCGGGACAGGGAGCTAACTATGGCTACACCTTC
TRBJ2-1 | - | 13 | TRBV18 | - | CASLKSAYNEQFF | TGTGCCAGCTTGAAAAGCGCCTACAATGAGCAGTTCTTC
TRBJ1-6 | - | 16 | TRBV6-4 | - | CASSDREPPRNSPLHF | TGTGCCAGCAGTGACCGCGAACCCCCGAGGAATTCACCCCTCCACTTT
TRBJ2-7 | TRBD2 | 13 | TRBV10-3 | - | CAIRRDYSYEQYF | TGTGCCATCAGGAGGGACTACTCCTACGAGCAGTACTTC